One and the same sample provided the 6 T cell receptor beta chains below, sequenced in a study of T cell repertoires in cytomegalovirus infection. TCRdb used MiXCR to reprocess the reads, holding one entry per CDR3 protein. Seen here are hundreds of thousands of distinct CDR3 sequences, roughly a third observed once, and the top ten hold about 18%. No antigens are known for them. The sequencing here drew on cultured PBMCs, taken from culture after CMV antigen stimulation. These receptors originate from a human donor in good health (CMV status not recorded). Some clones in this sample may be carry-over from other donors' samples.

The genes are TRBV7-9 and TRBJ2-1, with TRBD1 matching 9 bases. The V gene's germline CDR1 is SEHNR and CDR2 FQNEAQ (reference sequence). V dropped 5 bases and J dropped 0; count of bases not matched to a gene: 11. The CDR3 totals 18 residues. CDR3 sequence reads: CASSGTGTGFLSYNEQFF. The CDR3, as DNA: TGTGCCAGCAGCGGAACCGGGACAGGGTTTCTCTCCTACAATGAGCAGTTCTTC.

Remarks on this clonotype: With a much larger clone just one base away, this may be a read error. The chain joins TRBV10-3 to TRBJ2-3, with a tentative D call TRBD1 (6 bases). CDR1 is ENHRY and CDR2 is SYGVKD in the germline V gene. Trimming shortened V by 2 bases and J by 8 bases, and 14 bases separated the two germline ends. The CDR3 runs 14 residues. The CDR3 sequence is CAISENRVAGTQYF. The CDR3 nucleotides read TGTGCCATCAGTGAGAACAGGGTGGCAGGTACGCAGTATTTT.

The CDR3: CASSWTGYDEQFF. The CDR3 nucleotides read TGTGCCAGCAGTTGGACAGGGTATGATGAGCAGTTCTTC. The chain couples TRBV27 to TRBJ2-1, with 8 bases matching TRBD1. V shed 4 bases and J 8 bases; nucleotides not matched to a gene: 4. The length of the CDR3 is 13 residues. Germline V CDR1 and CDR2: MNHEY, SMNVEV (reference sequence).

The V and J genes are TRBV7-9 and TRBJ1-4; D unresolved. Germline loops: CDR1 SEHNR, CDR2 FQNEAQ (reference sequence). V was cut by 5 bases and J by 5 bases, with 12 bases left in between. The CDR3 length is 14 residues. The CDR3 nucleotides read TGTGCCAGCAGCACTGCGCAGGCAAATGAAAAACTGTTTTTT. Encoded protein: CASSTAQANEKLFF.

This CDR3 is CASSGISNEKLFF. The CDR3 DNA sequence: TGTGCCAGCAGTGGGATATCTAATGAAAAACTGTTTTTT. The V call is TRBV12-3 or TRBV12-4, the J call TRBJ1-4; D is uncertain. Trimming stripped 5 bases from V and 3 bases from J, with 7 bases between. This CDR3 is 13 amino acids long.

This CDR3 is CASTRTSTESYEQYF. In DNA, the CDR3 is TGTGCCAGCACCCGAACTTCGACGGAATCCTACGAGCAGTACTTC. V usage is TRBV6-1 and J usage is TRBJ2-7; unclear D gene. The CDR3 is made up of 15 amino acids. CDR1 is MNHNS and CDR2 is SASEGT in the germline V gene. Deletions cut 7 bases from V and 1 base from J, with 17 bases between.